These 32 T cell receptor beta chains share one sample of origin, sequenced in a study of beta chain features in type 1 diabetes. Expressed TCRB transcripts were sequenced after all isolated RNA was converted to cDNA. Using immunoSEQ multiplex PCR, the repertoire was profiled, and TCRdb retains in-frame clones only, with some absent. The sample contains about 340,000 clones, 6.5% to 10% of which appear only once. The sequenced sample was central memory CD4+ T cells from blood. Source of these receptors: a woman between 18 and 29 years old in good health.

This chain uses TRBV7-2 with TRBJ2-7; 8 bases align to TRBD2. Germline lookup yields CDR1 SGHTA and CDR2 FQGNSA. This CDR3 comprises 15 residues. V dropped 1 base and J dropped 3; count of bases not matched to a gene: 5. CDR3 coding DNA: TGTGCCAGCAGCTTAGGGTTGGCGGGAGGCTACGAGCAGTACTTC. It is translated as CASSLGLAGGYEQYF.

This clone has only a few counts. A much larger clone differs by one base, so this may be a read error. Other nucleotide sequences from this sample produce the same CDR3. The rearrangement links TRBV7-3 to TRBJ2-1; 11 nucleotides agree with TRBD2. J gave up 3 bases and V 5 bases, and 3 bases lay outside the gene matches. Germline CDR1 reads SGHTA; CDR2 reads FQGTGA. This CDR3 comprises 15 residues. CDR3 protein: CASSPTSGSYNEQFF. In DNA, the CDR3 is TGTGCCAGCAGCCCCACTAGCGGGAGCTACAATGAGCAGTTCTTC.

This clone was seen only a few times. This sequence joins TRBV21-1 and TRBJ2-4; the D call TRBD1 from the table was never checked on the DNA. TRBV21-1 is termed a pseudogene. This CDR3 comprises 15 residues. The CDR3, as DNA: TGTGCCAGCAGCACCGGAGACAGAGCCAAAAACATTCAGTACTTC. Translated: CASSTGDRAKNIQYF.

This clone was seen only a few times. This CDR3 is CASSDEGQGFGELFF. Here the CDR3 DNA reads TGTGCCAGCAGCGACGAAGGACAGGGGTTCGGGGAGCTGTTTTTT. The V call is TRBV5-8, the J call TRBJ2-2; 9 nucleotides agree with TRBD1. The CDR3 covers 15 residues. Germline V gene sequence: CDR1 SGHTS, CDR2 YDEGEE. J gave up 7 bases and V 4 bases, and 8 bases lay outside the gene matches.

This clone was detected ten times or more. The rearrangement joins TRBV29-1 to TRBJ2-3; D not resolved. V was shortened by 1 base and J by 5 bases, with 10 bases between the two germline ends. There are 13 residues in the CDR3. The germline V gene encodes CDR1 SQVTM and CDR2 ANQGSEA. CDR3 nucleotides: TGCAGCGTTGAAGTCAACTGGGGAGATACGCAGTATTTT. Amino acid sequence: CSVEVNWGDTQYF.

The sample holds many counts of this clone. The V call is TRBV5-6, the J call TRBJ1-4, with 8 bases identical to TRBD1. From germline, CDR1 is SGHDT and CDR2 YYEEEE. The CDR3 has 16 residues. Unmatched junction bases numbered 9, after V lost 0 bases and J lost 8 bases. The CDR3 is CASSLGFAGGEEKLFF. The CDR3 coding sequence is TGTGCCAGCAGCTTGGGGTTCGCAGGGGGCGAAGAAAAACTGTTTTTT.

The gene calls are TRBV7-9 and TRBJ2-1, with 10 bases aligning to TRBD2. The ends lost 2 bases at V and 8 bases at J; junction bases unmatched: 6. The CDR3 is 15 residues long. Germline loops: CDR1 SEHNR, CDR2 FQNEAQ (reference sequence). This CDR3 reads CASSLRASGSHEQFF. DNA for the CDR3: TGTGCCAGCAGCTTAAGGGCTAGCGGGAGTCATGAGCAGTTCTTC.

This clone was seen only a few times. J is TRBJ2-5 and V is TRBV6-5; TRBD1 is a possible D gene (5 bases). Trimming pared 2 bases from V and 5 bases from J, leaving 15 bases between. Germline assignment: CDR1 MNHEY and CDR2 SVGAGI. This CDR3 region has 15 residues. CDR3 loop: CASSYGAGSMETQYF. Here the CDR3 DNA reads TGTGCCAGCAGTTACGGGGCAGGGTCAATGGAGACCCAGTACTTC.

This clone was found many times. The V gene is TRBV7-2, the J gene TRBJ2-1, with TRBD2 matching over 7 bases. The CDR3 is 13 residues long. Germline trimming cut 10 bases from V and 6 bases from J; bases unmatched to any gene: 9. Germline V gene lookup returns CDR1 SGHTA and CDR2 FQGNSA. The CDR3 nucleotides are TGTGCCACCGCGTTCGGGGGGACCAATGAGCAGTTCTTC. Translation gives CATAFGGTNEQFF. The full variable domain, with the rest looked up from reference TRBV7-2 and TRBJ2-1, is GAGVSQSPSNKVTEKGKDVELRCDPISGHTALYWYRQSLGQGLEFLIYFQGNSAPDKSGLPSDRFSAERTGGSVSTLTIQRTQQEDSAVYLCATAFGGTNEQFFGPGTRLTVL.

This clone has more than one count but fewer than ten. This may be a read error, as it is one base from a much larger clone. The chain is built from TRBV9 and TRBJ2-3; no clear D gene. With 3 bases removed from V and 3 bases from J, the gap between germline ends came to 2 bases. The CDR3 is 11 residues long. Germline V gene data show CDR1 as SGDLS and CDR2 as YYNGEE. The CDR3 DNA reads as TGTGCCAGCAGCGCAACAGATACGCAGTATTTT. Encoded protein: CASSATDTQYF.

The chain employs TRBV5-4 and TRBJ2-7; D remains ambiguous. Trimming stripped 4 bases from V and 3 bases from J, with 5 bases between. The germline V gene has CDR1 SGHNT and CDR2 YYREEE (reference sequence). This CDR3 comprises 11 residues. The CDR3 region has the DNA TGTGCCAGCAGCAGGAACTACGAGCAGTACTTC. This translates into CASSRNYEQYF. Full variable domain (missing parts from reference TRBV5-4 and TRBJ2-7): ETGVTQSPTHLIKTRGQQVTLRCSSQSGHNTVSWYQQALGQGPQFIFQYYREEENGRGNFPPRFSGLQFPNYSSELNVNALELDDSALYLCASSRNYEQYFGPGTRLTVT.

This clone has just a few counts. The chain uses TRBV15 and TRBJ2-5; D is undetermined. The germline V gene encodes CDR1 LNHNV and CDR2 YYDKDF (reference sequence). Deletions cut 2 bases from V and 5 bases from J, with 9 bases between. This CDR3 comprises 13 residues. The CDR3 loop is CATSRSPRETQYF. Written as DNA, the CDR3 is TGTGCCACCAGCAGATCACCGAGGGAGACCCAGTACTTC.

This clone was picked up a small number of times. The chain employs TRBV4-2 and TRBJ2-1; 7 bases fit TRBD2. The germline V gene has CDR1 LGHNA and CDR2 YNFKEQ. CDR3 length: 15 amino acids. Trimming took 3 bases from V and 6 from J; bases not matched to a gene: 8. Here the CDR3 DNA reads TGTGCCAGCAGCCAGGCTAGCGGAAAAGCCAATGAGCAGTTCTTC. Translation gives CASSQASGKANEQFF.

The rearrangement joins TRBV18 to TRBJ1-3; D remains unclear. Per germline, CDR1 KGHSH and CDR2 LQKENI. V lost 3 bases to trimming and J lost 3 bases, with 6 bases between them. The CDR3 totals 13 residues. This CDR3 is CASSPSHGNTIYF. The DNA of the CDR3 is TGTGCCAGCTCACCTTCGCATGGAAACACCATATATTTT.

This clone occurred a few times. This chain joins TRBV7-3 and TRBJ2-2; D unclear. Per the germline V gene, CDR1 is SGHTA and CDR2 is FQGTGA. CDR3 length: 13 residues. V lost 6 bases to trimming and J lost 1 base, with 6 bases between them. CDR3 DNA sequence: TGTGCCAGCAGGGGCGGGAACACCGGGGAGCTGTTTTTT. This gives the protein CASRGGNTGELFF.

This clone was observed a few times. The CDR3, as DNA: TGTGCCAGCAGGGGTATACGGATGGGACACAATGAGCAGTTCTTC. This sequence encodes CASRGIRMGHNEQFF. The gene calls are TRBV11-2 and TRBJ2-1; the D gene could be TRBD1 or TRBD2 (5 bases each). CDR3 size: 15 residues. Trimming took 6 bases from V and 5 from J, leaving 17 bases between them. Germline-derived CDR1 and CDR2 are SGHAT and FQNNGV.

This sequence joins TRBV2 and TRBJ2-1; D call uncertain. This CDR3 spans 10 amino acids. The ends were cut back, 4 bases at V and 12 bases at J, with 7 bases in the middle. CDR1 and CDR2 from the germline V gene are SNHLY and FYNNEI. For the CDR3, the DNA is TGTGCCAGCAGTGGCCGAGGGCAGTTCTTC. It is translated as CASSGRGQFF.

This clone was seen a few times. The genes are TRBV19 and TRBJ2-5; D perhaps matches TRBD2 (5 bases). The germline V gene has CDR1 LNHDA and CDR2 SQIVND (reference sequence). The V end lost 5 bases, the J end lost 2 bases, and 12 bases lay between the germline ends. This CDR3 is built from 14 residues. The CDR3 protein is CASSPAGSQETQYF. The CDR3 region has the DNA TGTGCCAGTAGTCCGGCGGGTTCTCAAGAGACCCAGTACTTC.

This clone came up a few times. The V gene is TRBV9, the J gene TRBJ2-6; 8 bases align to TRBD1. This CDR3 comprises 17 residues. From germline, CDR1 is SGDLS and CDR2 YYNGEE. The trim removed 2 bases at V and 0 bases at J, leaving 4 bases unmatched. CDR3 coding DNA: TGTGCCAGCAGCGTTGGACAGGGCTACTCTGGGGCCAACGTCCTGACTTTC. Protein product: CASSVGQGYSGANVLTF. The variable domain in full, completed from reference TRBV9 and TRBJ2-6, reads DSGVTQTPKHLITATGQRVTLRCSPRSGDLSVYWYQQSLDQGLQFLIQYYNGEERAKGNILERFSAQQFPDLHSELNLSSLELGDSALYFCASSVGQGYSGANVLTFGAGSRLTVL.

The chain employs TRBV7-2 and TRBJ2-1; tentatively, D is TRBD2 (6 bases). The V gene's germline CDR1 is SGHTA and CDR2 FQGNSA. The CDR3 extends over 17 amino acids. Trimming pared 5 bases from V and 3 bases from J, leaving 20 bases between. This chain's CDR3 is CASSRPGVKRHYNEQFF. The DNA of the CDR3 is TGTGCCAGCAGCCGACCGGGGGTGAAACGACACTACAATGAGCAGTTCTTC.

This clone was recorded many times. The V call is TRBV10-2, the J call TRBJ2-1, with a weak D call TRBD1 (5 bases). This CDR3 comprises 15 residues. Germline CDR1 and CDR2: WSHSY and SAAADI. Trimming cost V 9 bases and J 1 base, with 16 bases left between them. This CDR3 is CASGARKGSYNEQFF. CDR3 coding DNA: TGCGCCAGTGGGGCTAGGAAGGGTTCCTACAATGAGCAGTTCTTC.

This clone appeared a few times. V gene TRBV5-1 combines with J gene TRBJ2-7; TRBD1 matches at 12 bases. J lost 5 bases, V lost 6 bases, and 12 bases had no gene match. The CDR3 spans 16 residues. Germline CDR1 and CDR2: SGHRS and YFSETQ. CDR3 amino acids: CASTIKTGTGGDEQYF. As DNA, the CDR3 is TGCGCCAGCACCATAAAAACCGGGACAGGGGGCGACGAGCAGTACTTC. The full variable domain, completed using reference TRBV5-1 and TRBJ2-7, is KAGVTQTPRYLIKTRGQQVTLSCSPISGHRSVSWYQQTPGQGLQFLFEYFSETQRNKGNFPGRFSGRQFSNSRSEMNVSTLELGDSALYLCASTIKTGTGGDEQYFGPGTRLTVT.

DNA for the CDR3: TGCAGCGTTGAAGACTTTAGGGATGAGCAGTTCTTC. Protein sequence: CSVEDFRDEQFF. This sequence joins TRBV29-1 and TRBJ2-1; D remains unclear. The CDR3 totals 12 residues. The ends were cut back, 0 bases at V and 8 bases at J, with 8 bases in the middle. Germline V lookup: CDR1 SQVTM, CDR2 ANQGSEA.

V gene TRBV5-6 combines with J gene TRBJ1-5; D is uncertain. CDR3 length: 14 residues. In germline, CDR1 is SGHDT, CDR2 YYEEEE. The ends were cut back, 0 bases at V and 5 bases at J, with 9 bases in the middle. CDR3 DNA: TGTGCCAGCAGCTTGGTCAGGAGAGATCAGCCCCAGCATTTT. Translation gives CASSLVRRDQPQHF.

This clone appeared a few times. The chain carries TRBV7-2 and TRBJ2-1; TRBD2 might be the D (6 bases). CDR1 and CDR2 from the germline V gene are SGHTA and FQGNSA. The V and J ends lost 6 bases and 6 bases respectively, with 24 bases between them. This CDR3 is built from 17 residues. Written as DNA, the CDR3 is TGTGCCAGCAGGATAGATCTGGGGGGAGAATACGGCAATGAGCAGTTCTTC. This sequence encodes CASRIDLGGEYGNEQFF.

This clone has more than one count but fewer than ten. This rearrangement joins TRBV10-3 to TRBJ1-5; D remains ambiguous. This CDR3 comprises 15 residues. Per germline, CDR1 ENHRY and CDR2 SYGVKD. Trimming took 4 bases from V and 4 from J, leaving 14 bases between them. The DNA of the CDR3 is TGTGCCATCAGTGCGGGATTGGAGGGTAATCAGCCCCAGCATTTT. Its translation: CAISAGLEGNQPQHF.

Comment on this clone: This CDR3 is also generated by other DNA sequences in the sample. The gene calls are TRBV29-1 and TRBJ2-1; D gene uncertain. The ends were cut back, 1 base at V and 0 bases at J, with 4 bases in the middle. The CDR3 is 13 residues long. Germline V gives CDR1 SQVTM, CDR2 ANQGSEA. For the CDR3, the DNA is TGCAGCGTTGAAGCGAGCTCCTACAATGAGCAGTTCTTC. It encodes CSVEASSYNEQFF.

In this sample, this clone turned up a few times. The CDR3 region has the DNA TGTGCCAGCAGTTACGGGGCCCGCAGGGGGGAATACGAGCAGTACTTC. It translates to CASSYGARRGEYEQYF. This chain uses TRBV6-5 with TRBJ2-7, with D possibly matching TRBD1 (7 bases). This CDR3 spans 16 amino acids. V gave up 2 bases and J gave up 4 bases, with 18 bases separating them. Germline V CDR1 and CDR2: MNHEY, SVGAGI.

This clone was observed a single time. The chain carries TRBV10-3 and TRBJ2-7; 12 nucleotides match TRBD1. The CDR3 covers 15 residues. The V segment lost 2 bases and the J segment 7 bases; nucleotides outside the gene matches: 6. CDR1 and CDR2 from the germline V gene are ENHRY and SYGVKD. CDR3 sequence reads: CAISEQPGQGAEQYF. CDR3 coding DNA: TGTGCCATCAGTGAGCAGCCGGGACAGGGGGCAGAGCAGTACTTC.

V and J are TRBV6-1 and TRBJ1-1; the match to TRBD1 covers 9 bases. V lost 6 bases, J lost 4 bases, and 3 bases stayed unmatched. Germline V CDR1 and CDR2: MNHNS, SASEGT. CDR3 size: 13 residues. This chain's CDR3 is CASRETGGTEAFF. Here the CDR3 DNA reads TGTGCCAGCAGGGAGACAGGGGGCACTGAAGCTTTCTTT.

This clone was counted a few times. The CDR3 DNA reads as TGCGCCAGCAAACTAGCGGGAGGCCGCGAGCAGTTCTTC. It translates to CASKLAGGREQFF. The chain uses TRBV5-1 and TRBJ2-1; 12 bases map to TRBD2. This CDR3 has 13 residues. Germline CDR1 is SGHRS and CDR2 is YFSETQ. Trimming removed 6 bases from V and 10 bases from J; junction bases left unmatched: 5.

This clone has only one observation. The rearrangement links TRBV10-3 to TRBJ2-5; 11 positions match TRBD2. Germline values: CDR1 ENHRY, CDR2 SYGVKD. V was clipped by 6 bases and J by 5 bases; unmatched bases: 11. The CDR3 sequence is 16 residues long. For the CDR3, the DNA is TGTGCCATCAGCGATACTAGCGGGAGTAGGTCGGAGACCCAGTACTTC. It encodes CAISDTSGSRSETQYF.